A single sample gave rise to the 27 T cell receptor beta chains below, sequenced in a study of T cell responses to AZD1222 COVID-19 vaccine. The assay was immunoSEQ multiplex PCR, and TCRdb's table has in-frame clones only and misses some. The table shows over 75,000 clones, with roughly 87% occurring only once. The sample here was peripheral blood, taken on day 0 of AZD1222 vaccination. The source is an adult in good health.

This rearrangement joins TRBV7-9 to TRBJ2-1; 9 bases align to TRBD2. V was pared by 3 bases and J by 6 bases, with 3 bases of the junction left unmatched. The germline V gene has CDR1 SEHNR and CDR2 FQNEAQ (reference sequence). CDR3 length equals 14 residues. The CDR3 nucleotides are TGTGCCAGCAGCTTTAGCGGGAGAACCAATGAGCAGTTCTTC. This codes for CASSFSGRTNEQFF.

The V gene is TRBV5-1, the J gene TRBJ2-4; possibly TRBD1 or TRBD2 for D (6 bases each). V was clipped by 4 bases and J by 0 bases, with 14 bases between them. CDR1 is SGHRS, CDR2 YFSETQ, per germline. The CDR3 is 16 residues long. The CDR3 DNA reads TGCGCCAGCAGCCATACGGGGGCCCTAGCCAAAAACATTCAGTACTTC. It specifies CASSHTGALAKNIQYF.

As to this clone: The CDR3 end shows no conserved phenylalanine or tryptophan, and so a read error is likely. Because the CDR3's place on the DNA is in doubt, the DNA is left out and the CDR3 is given as listed by TCRdb. This chain connects TRBV14 to TRBJ2-7. CDR1 is SGHDN, CDR2 FVKESK, per germline. The CDR3 length equals 12 residues, ends included. The chain's CDR3 is CASSQDRHRLFL.

The chain combines TRBV5-1 with TRBJ1-1, with a weak D call TRBD1 (5 bases). Trimming removed 3 bases from V and 8 bases from J, with 14 bases in between. This CDR3 has 13 amino acids. Germline CDR1 is SGHRS and CDR2 is YFSETQ. The CDR3 DNA sequence: TGCGCCAGCAGCTCCGACGGCCGGGGGGAAGCTTTCTTT. Translating it yields CASSSDGRGEAFF.

The chain uses TRBV19 and TRBJ2-7; TRBD2 matches at 8 bases. V shed 7 bases, J shed 5 bases, and the junction held 10 bases outside the gene matches. Germline V gives CDR1 LNHDA, CDR2 SQIVND (reference sequence). The CDR3 sequence is 14 residues long. Here the CDR3 reads CASNGAGRVNEQYF. CDR3 bases: TGTGCCAGTAATGGTGCCGGGAGGGTGAACGAGCAGTACTTC. Full variable domain (missing parts from reference TRBV19 and TRBJ2-7): DGGITQSPKYLFRKEGQNVTLSCEQNLNHDAMYWYRQDPGQGLRLIYYSQIVNDFQKGDIAEGYSVSREKKESFPLTVTSAQKNPTAFYLCASNGAGRVNEQYFGPGTRLTVT.

The genes are TRBV30 and TRBJ1-1; TRBD1 matches 8 bases. CDR3 length equals 13 residues. The germline gives CDR1 GTSNPN, CDR2 SVGIG (reference sequence). With 2 bases clipped from V and 7 bases from J, the junction kept 6 bases outside the gene matches. The CDR3 region is CAWSTGGIIEAFF. The CDR3 coding sequence is TGTGCCTGGAGTACAGGGGGAATTATTGAAGCTTTCTTT.

The chain couples TRBV19 to TRBJ1-3, with D maybe TRBD1 (6 bases). Trimming took off 1 base at V and 1 base at J, with 17 bases between the two ends. The CDR3 sequence is 18 residues long. Germline assignment: CDR1 LNHDA and CDR2 SQIVND (reference sequence). The DNA for the CDR3 is TGTGCCAGTAGTATAGCCCAGACTCCGGGGGCATCTGGAAACACCATATATTTT. It codes for CASSIAQTPGASGNTIYF.

The CDR3: CASRIDRYNEQFF. The CDR3 DNA sequence: TGTGCCAGCAGGATTGACAGATACAATGAGCAGTTCTTC. V is TRBV21-1 and J is TRBJ2-1; no DNA check was done on the table's D call, TRBD1. TRBV21-1 is a pseudogene locus. The CDR3 runs to 13 residues.

J is TRBJ1-6 and V is TRBV7-2, with 9 bases matching TRBD1. V shed 0 bases and J 10 bases; nucleotides not matched to a gene: 7. CDR3 size: 16 residues. The germline gives CDR1 SGHTA, CDR2 FQGNSA. The CDR3 is CASSLAGQGGGSPLHF. As DNA, the CDR3 is TGTGCCAGCAGCTTAGCGGGACAGGGAGGCGGATCACCCCTCCACTTT.

The CDR3 here is CSVEENMNTEAFF. CDR3 sequence (DNA): TGCAGCGTTGAAGAGAACATGAACACTGAAGCTTTCTTT. The chain links TRBV29-1 to TRBJ1-1; D gene unclear. The CDR3 has 13 residues. CDR1 and CDR2 (germline): SQVTM, ANQGSEA. V was shortened by 0 bases and J by 0 bases, with 5 bases between the two germline ends.

Here the CDR3 DNA reads TGCGCCAGCAGCCAAGATATGCGACTAGCGGGGGTCTCCTACAATGAGCAGTTCTTC. Translating it yields CASSQDMRLAGVSYNEQFF. This chain connects TRBV4-3 to TRBJ2-1, with 12 nucleotides matching TRBD2. Germline values: CDR1 LGHNA, CDR2 YSLEER. The V segment lost 0 bases and the J segment 0 bases; nucleotides outside the gene matches: 6. The CDR3 is made up of 19 amino acids.

The rearrangement joins TRBV30 to TRBJ2-1; D gene ambiguous. The CDR3 is made up of 12 amino acids. Trimming pared 1 base from V and 9 bases from J, leaving 10 bases between. Germline V gene lookup returns CDR1 GTSNPN and CDR2 SVGIG (reference sequence). CDR3 residues: CAWSESGIEQFF. The CDR3 nucleotides read TGTGCCTGGAGTGAATCTGGTATTGAGCAGTTCTTC.

The sample holds one count of this clone. The gene calls are TRBV9 and TRBJ2-1, with 7 bases aligning to TRBD2. Trimming removed 0 bases from V and 5 bases from J; junction bases left unmatched: 11. Germline V gene data show CDR1 as SGDLS and CDR2 as YYNGEE. CDR3 length equals 17 residues. The CDR3 is CASSVAPVSGHNNEQFF. The CDR3 DNA is TGTGCCAGCAGCGTAGCCCCGGTTAGCGGGCATAACAATGAGCAGTTCTTC.

The gene calls are TRBV3-1 (or the pseudogene TRBV3-2) and TRBJ2-3; no definite D call. This CDR3 comprises 15 residues. CDR1 is LGHDT, CDR2 YNNKEL, per germline (reference sequence). With 4 bases removed from V and 2 bases from J, the gap between germline ends came to 13 bases. CDR3 protein: CASSPHHGDTDTQYF. In DNA, the CDR3 is TGTGCCAGCAGCCCCCATCATGGGGACACAGATACGCAGTATTTT.

This chain connects TRBV18 to TRBJ1-1, with unresolved D. Trimming took 3 bases from V and 10 from J, leaving 15 bases between them. The CDR3 has 13 amino acids. Looked up from germline, CDR1 is KGHSH and CDR2 is LQKENI. The CDR3 loop reads CASSPAVGFGAFF. In nucleotides, the CDR3 is TGTGCCAGCTCACCCGCGGTTGGGTTTGGAGCTTTCTTT.

This clone appeared a few times. The chain combines TRBV18 with TRBJ2-1; no clear D. The CDR3 loop spans 12 amino acids. Looked up from germline, CDR1 is KGHSH and CDR2 is LQKENI. Trimming stripped 3 bases from V and 8 bases from J, with 8 bases between. This CDR3 is CASSPPADEQFF. For the CDR3, the DNA is TGTGCCAGCTCACCCCCGGCGGATGAGCAGTTCTTC.

The V call is TRBV5-6, the J call TRBJ2-7; D ambiguous. The germline gives CDR1 SGHDT, CDR2 YYEEEE. This CDR3 contains 16 residues. V lost 2 bases to trimming and J lost 0 bases, with 15 bases between them. The CDR3 sequence: CASSLLQSARSYEQYF. CDR3 DNA sequence: TGTGCCAGCAGCTTACTTCAATCGGCTCGCTCCTACGAGCAGTACTTC.

This chain connects TRBV5-1 to TRBJ1-2; TRBD1 matches 9 bases. The germline V gene encodes CDR1 SGHRS and CDR2 YFSETQ. This CDR3 spans 15 amino acids. Trimming removed 2 bases from V and 8 bases from J; junction bases left unmatched: 10. The CDR3 DNA reads as TGCGCCAGCAGCTTAGACCGGGACAGGGCCACGGGCTACACCTTC. Its protein product is CASSLDRDRATGYTF.

The chain recombines TRBV18 with TRBJ1-3; D not resolved. CDR1 and CDR2 from the germline V gene are KGHSH and LQKENI. V lost 1 base to trimming and J lost 3 bases, with 19 bases between them. This CDR3 comprises 18 residues. CDR3 region: CASSPLGSTQTRGNTIYF. The DNA for the CDR3 is TGTGCCAGCTCACCACTGGGAAGCACTCAAACACGTGGAAACACCATATATTTT.

The chain has TRBV3-1 (or the pseudogene TRBV3-2) and TRBJ2-4; D gene uncertain. Trimming took 2 bases from V and 7 from J, leaving 15 bases between them. CDR1 and CDR2 from the germline V gene are LGHDT and YNNKEL (reference sequence). CDR3 length equals 15 residues. This chain's CDR3 is CASSQLGVGGNIQYF. In nucleotides, the CDR3 is TGTGCCAGCAGCCAATTAGGAGTGGGTGGGAACATTCAGTACTTC.

V gene TRBV5-1 combines with J gene TRBJ2-3; 10 bases are a match to TRBD2. The junction had 10 bases not matched to a gene; V was cut back by 6 bases and J by 3 bases. This CDR3 has 16 residues. CDR1 is SGHRS and CDR2 is YFSETQ in the germline V gene. This chain's CDR3 is CASTRGGSGRTDTQYF. The CDR3 DNA is TGCGCCAGCACCCGAGGTGGTAGCGGGAGGACAGATACGCAGTATTTT.

V usage is TRBV18 and J usage is TRBJ2-6, with 7 bases that match TRBD1. This CDR3 is built from 17 residues. Germline CDR1 and CDR2: KGHSH and LQKENI. V lost 3 bases to trimming and J lost 0 bases; unmatched junction nucleotides: 5. CDR3 nucleotide sequence: TGTGCCAGCTCACCTGTCTGGGACAGCTCTGGGGCCAACGTCCTGACTTTC. This translates into CASSPVWDSSGANVLTF.

This clone showed up just a few times. As DNA, the CDR3 is TGTGCCAGCAAATTACAGGGTTTAGAAAACATTCAGTACTTC. Amino acids: CASKLQGLENIQYF. The chain joins TRBV2 to TRBJ2-4; D is possibly TRBD1 (6 bases). The CDR3 consists of 14 residues. The germline gives CDR1 SNHLY, CDR2 FYNNEI. Trimming pared 7 bases from V and 5 bases from J, leaving 15 bases between. The full variable domain, completed using reference TRBV2 and TRBJ2-4, is EPEVTQTPSHQVTQMGQEVILRCVPISNHLYFYWYRQILGQKVEFLVSFYNNEISEKSEIFDDQFSVERPDGSNFTLKIRSTKLEDSAMYFCASKLQGLENIQYFGAGTRLSVL.

V usage is TRBV3-1 (or the pseudogene TRBV3-2) and J usage is TRBJ1-3; unclear D gene. Deletions cut 1 base from V and 7 bases from J, with 5 bases between. The germline V gene encodes CDR1 LGHDT and CDR2 YNNKEL (reference sequence). This CDR3 spans 12 amino acids. DNA of the CDR3: TGTGCCAGCAGCCAAGGGGAGAACACCATATATTTT. As protein: CASSQGENTIYF.

This rearrangement joins TRBV6-5 to TRBJ1-6, with D possibly being TRBD1 (6 bases). Germline CDR1 and CDR2: MNHEY and SVGAGI. Trimming removed 6 bases from V and 7 bases from J, with 10 bases in between. This CDR3 has 13 residues. DNA of the CDR3: TGTGCCAGCAGAAGCGACAGGAATTCACCCCTCCACTTT. Protein: CASRSDRNSPLHF.

This clone was detected once. This chain links TRBV6-1 with TRBJ1-3, with D tentatively TRBD1 (5 bases). CDR1 is MNHNS and CDR2 is SASEGT in the germline V gene. The length of the CDR3 is 15 residues. V shed 2 bases and J shed 3 bases, with 11 bases lying between them. The DNA for the CDR3 is TGTGCCAGCAGTGAACGGTGGCAGGGTGGAAACACCATATATTTT. It specifies CASSERWQGGNTIYF.

The rearrangement joins TRBV5-8 to TRBJ1-2; no firm D call. The V gene lost 0 bases and the J gene lost 8 bases, with 8 bases spanning the gap. The CDR3 contains 12 residues. The germline V gene has CDR1 SGHTS and CDR2 YDEGEE. This CDR3 reads CASSLGAYGYTF. The CDR3 DNA reads as TGTGCCAGCAGCTTGGGGGCGTACGGCTACACCTTC.